This entry features one T cell receptor beta chain sequence. Its antigen is unknown. The sample comes from a study of OX40 agonist ivuxolimab in advanced cancers. Study-wide background: Earlier treatment with anti-PD-1, anti-PD-L1 or anti-CTLA-4 was permitted, and less than 50% had received some. Whole-study results and caveats: Antigen specificity of clonally expanded peripheral T cells was not established.

Baseline, cycle 4 day 1, and cycle 7 day 1 were the blood sampling points. The V gene's germline CDR1 is GTSNPN and CDR2 SVGIG (reference sequence). The CDR3 is 18 amino acids. The V end lost 0 bases, the J end lost 0 bases, and 15 bases lay between the germline ends. The protocol was immunoSEQ multiplex PCR, while the TCRdb copy is restricted to in-frame clones and leaves out a portion. The sample includes some 23,000 clones, around 77% of them seen just once. The specimen comprised CD4+ or CD8+ T cells sorted from blood, sampled in a trial of the OX40 agonist ivuxolimab. The V call is TRBV30, the J call TRBJ2-6; possible D gene TRBD2, 5 bases. The clonotype was recovered from an adult with an advanced solid tumor such as melanoma, head and neck, liver or kidney cancer. The CDR3 DNA reads TGTGCCTGGAGTGTATACGGGAAGCAAAGCTCTGGGGCCAACGTCCTGACTTTC. Translation: CAWSVYGKQSSGANVLTF.